Shown below are 9 T cell receptor beta chains from a single sample sequenced in a study of shared clonotypes between healthy human individuals. Clones were read by immunoSEQ multiplex PCR, and TCRdb kept only the in-frame ones, dropping some. The sample has more than 500,000 clones, 95% to 97% seen once. The sequenced sample consisted of naive CD4+ T cells sorted from blood. Subset given: CD45RA+ positively selected. The receptor source for this set is a woman aged 25 to 39 in good health.

The rearrangement uses TRBV19 and TRBJ1-5; D gene uncertain. Trimming stripped 9 bases from V and 9 bases from J, with 18 bases between. Germline CDR1 reads LNHDA; CDR2 reads SQIVND (reference sequence). The CDR3 loop spans 13 amino acids. The CDR3 region is CASTRGGRPPQHF. The CDR3 nucleotides are TGTGCCAGCACCCGGGGAGGGAGGCCGCCCCAGCATTTT. The full variable domain, rest sourced from reference TRBV19 and TRBJ1-5, is DGGITQSPKYLFRKEGQNVTLSCEQNLNHDAMYWYRQDPGQGLRLIYYSQIVNDFQKGDIAEGYSVSREKKESFPLTVTSAQKNPTAFYLCASTRGGRPPQHFGDGTRLSIL.

The chain uses TRBV19 and TRBJ2-5; D uncertain. CDR1 is LNHDA and CDR2 is SQIVND in the germline V gene (reference sequence). The CDR3 is 13 residues long. Trimming cost V 4 bases and J 2 bases, with 8 bases left between them. This CDR3 is CASSTYNQETQYF. In nucleotides, the CDR3 is TGTGCCAGTAGTACCTACAATCAAGAGACCCAGTACTTC.

The rearrangement uses TRBV27 and TRBJ2-3, with TRBD2 matching over 7 bases. The length of the CDR3 is 14 residues. V was pared by 5 bases and J by 2 bases, with 4 bases of the junction left unmatched. Germline CDR1 and CDR2: MNHEY and SMNVEV (reference sequence). The CDR3 here is CASSESGATDTQYF. In DNA, the CDR3 is TGTGCCAGCAGTGAGAGCGGGGCCACAGATACGCAGTATTTT.

This sequence joins TRBV6-5 and TRBJ2-2, with 7 positions matching TRBD2. The V gene's germline CDR1 is MNHEY and CDR2 SVGAGI. The CDR3 totals 13 residues. Trimming at V came to 6 bases and at J to 6 bases, leaving 4 bases not matched to a gene. CDR3 in DNA: TGTGCCAGCAGACTGAGCGGGGCCGGGGAGCTGTTTTTT. Its protein is CASRLSGAGELFF.

J is TRBJ2-7 and V is TRBV7-9, with TRBD1 matching over 11 bases. CDR1 and CDR2 (germline): SEHNR, FQNEAQ (reference sequence). CDR3 length equals 17 residues. V shed 0 bases, J shed 3 bases, and the junction held 7 bases outside the gene matches. DNA for the CDR3: TGTGCCAGCAGCTTAGCGACCGGGACAGGGGGTTTCTACGAGCAGTACTTC. Amino acids: CASSLATGTGGFYEQYF.

This sequence joins TRBV10-3 and TRBJ1-1; possible D gene TRBD1, 5 bases. Trimming left V 8 bases short and J 0 bases short, with 13 bases between. This CDR3 contains 14 residues. The germline gives CDR1 ENHRY, CDR2 SYGVKD. DNA of the CDR3: TGTGCCATCGCCAGGGAAAACATGAACACTGAAGCTTTCTTT. Encoded protein: CAIARENMNTEAFF.

This rearrangement joins TRBV15 to TRBJ1-5, with D possibly being TRBD1 (5 bases). The V end was cut by 0 bases, the J end by 1 base, with 13 bases between. The CDR3 length is 17 residues. The germline CDR1 and CDR2 sequences are LNHNV and YYDKDF (reference sequence). In nucleotides, the CDR3 is TGTGCCACCAGCAGAGATAGACAGAGACTCAGCAATCAGCCCCAGCATTTT. It yields the protein CATSRDRQRLSNQPQHF.

Written as DNA, the CDR3 is TGTGCCAGCAGAGTAAACGGACAGATGAGCTCTGGGGCCAACGTCCTGACTTTC. Amino acid sequence: CASRVNGQMSSGANVLTF. V usage is TRBV27 and J usage is TRBJ2-6; a weak D match, TRBD1 (6 bases). Trimming removed 6 bases from V and 0 bases from J, with 18 bases in between. Germline CDR1 MNHEY, CDR2 SMNVEV (reference sequence). The CDR3 totals 18 residues.

This clone was counted only a few times. V and J are TRBV28 and TRBJ2-7, with a weak D call TRBD1 (6 bases). The V gene's germline CDR1 is MDHEN and CDR2 SYDVKM. Trimming removed 2 bases at V and 0 bases at J, with 17 bases between. CDR3 length equals 17 residues. The CDR3 reads CASSLVGAGDVSYEQYF. The DNA for the CDR3 is TGTGCCAGCAGTTTAGTTGGGGCAGGGGACGTCTCCTACGAGCAGTACTTC.